This T cell receptor (beta chain) appears in the sequencing data of a study of shared clonotypes between healthy human individuals. Germline V lookup: CDR1 SGHRS, CDR2 YFSETQ. The CDR3 runs to 14 residues. Genomic DNA belonging to each subset was distributed in equal measure over several immunoSEQ plates. Clones were sequenced by immunoSEQ multiplex PCR, and TCRdb holds only the in-frame ones, with some missing. The table shows a few million clones, with about 92% occurring only once. This TCR was sampled from a man aged 18-30 years in good health. The material sequenced was naive CD4+ T cells sorted from blood. Subset described: CD45RA+ positively selected. The chain has TRBV5-1 and TRBJ2-5; a possible D gene is TRBD1 (6 bases). Near its end, the DNA agrees better with TRBJ2-7, so the J call may be wrong. The CDR3 DNA reads as TGCGCCAGCAGCTTGGTCACAGGGCCCTACGAGCAGTACTTC. It yields the protein CASSLVTGPYEQYF.